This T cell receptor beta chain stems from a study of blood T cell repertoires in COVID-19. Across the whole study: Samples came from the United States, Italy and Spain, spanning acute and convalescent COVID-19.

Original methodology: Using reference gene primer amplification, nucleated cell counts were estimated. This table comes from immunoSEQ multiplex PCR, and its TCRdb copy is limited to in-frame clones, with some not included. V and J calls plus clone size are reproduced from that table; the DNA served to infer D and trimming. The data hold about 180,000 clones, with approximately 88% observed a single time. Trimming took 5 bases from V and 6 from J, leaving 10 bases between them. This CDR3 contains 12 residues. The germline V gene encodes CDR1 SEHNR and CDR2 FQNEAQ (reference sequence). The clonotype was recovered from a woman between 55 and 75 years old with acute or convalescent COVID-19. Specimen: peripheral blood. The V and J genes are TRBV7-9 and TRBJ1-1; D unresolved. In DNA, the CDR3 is TGTGCCAGCAGCACCCTAGGCTCTGAAGCTTTCTTT. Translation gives CASSTLGSEAFF.